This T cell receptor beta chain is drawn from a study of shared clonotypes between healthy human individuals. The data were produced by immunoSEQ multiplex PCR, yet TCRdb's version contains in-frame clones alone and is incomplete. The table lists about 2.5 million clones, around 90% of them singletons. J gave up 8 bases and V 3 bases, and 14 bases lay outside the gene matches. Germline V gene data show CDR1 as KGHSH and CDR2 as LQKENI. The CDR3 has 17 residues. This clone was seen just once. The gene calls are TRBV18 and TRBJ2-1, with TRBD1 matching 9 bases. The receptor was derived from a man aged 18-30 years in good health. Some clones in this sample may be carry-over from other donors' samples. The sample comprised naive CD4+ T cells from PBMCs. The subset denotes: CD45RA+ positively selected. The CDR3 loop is CASSPEVDRGRRYEQFF. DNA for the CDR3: TGTGCCAGCTCACCGGAAGTTGACAGGGGGAGGAGGTATGAGCAGTTCTTC.